This T cell receptor (beta chain) came from a study of cytomegalovirus exposure and HLA in healthy donors. Study-level background: A data release that came early held tens of millions of unique TCRs from HLA-typed donors.

PCR employed 60 Vbeta and 13 Jbeta primers. The protocol was immunoSEQ multiplex PCR, while the TCRdb copy is restricted to in-frame clones and leaves out a portion. The sample lists some 150,000 clones, about 83% occurring once. CDR1 and CDR2 (germline): MNHEY, SMNVEV (reference sequence). CDR3 length: 14 amino acids. Findings of the study overall: 150 or so TCR beta chains were listed as cytomegalovirus-associated. Beyond CMV serostatus, there was no information to go on about immune exposure. Among donors in an Asian-associated ancestry cluster, a later analysis reportedly found fewer N-insertions than the approximately 670-donor mean.

The table lists this clone with a count of one. Its antigen remains unknown. One junction end disagrees with the germline gene, perhaps due to a read error. This receptor was identified in a woman aged 30 to 39 in good health and CMV-seronegative. V and J are TRBV27 and TRBJ2-3; the D is unclear. The sample consisted of PBMCs. The CDR3 loop reads CASSLSNPTDTRYF. The CDR3 DNA sequence: TGTGCCAGCAGTTTATCGAACCCCACAGATACGCGGTATTTT.